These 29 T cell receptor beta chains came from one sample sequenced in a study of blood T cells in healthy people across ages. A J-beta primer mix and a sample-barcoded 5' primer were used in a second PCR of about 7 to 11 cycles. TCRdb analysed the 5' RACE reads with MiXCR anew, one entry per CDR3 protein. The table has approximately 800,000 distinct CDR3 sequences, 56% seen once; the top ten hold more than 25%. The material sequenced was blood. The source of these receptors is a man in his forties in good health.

CDR3: CSVITGGEETQYF. CDR3 DNA: TGCAGTGTTATAACGGGCGGGGAGGAGACCCAGTACTTC. The chain combines TRBV20-1 with TRBJ2-5; possible D gene TRBD2, 6 bases. The V gene's germline CDR1 is DFQATT and CDR2 SNEGSKA (reference sequence). Trimming pared 7 bases from V and 5 bases from J, leaving 17 bases between. The CDR3 spans 13 residues.

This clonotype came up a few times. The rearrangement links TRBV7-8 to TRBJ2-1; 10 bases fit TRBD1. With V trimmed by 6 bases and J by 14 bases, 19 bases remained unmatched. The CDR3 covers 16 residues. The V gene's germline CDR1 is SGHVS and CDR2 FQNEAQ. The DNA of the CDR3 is TGTGCCAGCAGTTCTAGATCCGGGACAGGGGTTTCTCGTGAGTTCTTC. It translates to CASSSRSGTGVSREFF.

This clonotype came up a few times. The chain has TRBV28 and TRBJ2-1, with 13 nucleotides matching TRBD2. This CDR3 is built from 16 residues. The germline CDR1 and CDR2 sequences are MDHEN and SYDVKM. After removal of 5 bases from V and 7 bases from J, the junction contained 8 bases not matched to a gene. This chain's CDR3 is CASSPELAGGQNEQFF. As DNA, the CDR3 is TGTGCCAGCAGTCCCGAACTAGCGGGGGGGCAAAATGAGCAGTTCTTC.

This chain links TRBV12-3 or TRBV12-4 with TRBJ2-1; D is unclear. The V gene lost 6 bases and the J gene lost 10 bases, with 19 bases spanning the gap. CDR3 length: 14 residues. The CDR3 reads CASSRTGFLSEQFF. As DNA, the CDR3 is TGTGCCAGCAGCAGGACCGGGTTCCTCTCCGAGCAGTTCTTC.

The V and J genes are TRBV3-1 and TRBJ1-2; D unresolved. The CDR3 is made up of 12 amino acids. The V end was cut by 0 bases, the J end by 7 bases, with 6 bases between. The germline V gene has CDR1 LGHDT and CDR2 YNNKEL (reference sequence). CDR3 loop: CASSQEQCGYTF. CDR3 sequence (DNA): TGTGCCAGCAGCCAAGAACAGTGTGGCTACACCTTC.

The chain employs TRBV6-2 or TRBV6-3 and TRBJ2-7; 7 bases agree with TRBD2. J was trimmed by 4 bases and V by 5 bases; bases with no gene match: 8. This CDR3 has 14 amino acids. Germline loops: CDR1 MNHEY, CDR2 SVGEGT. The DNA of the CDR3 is TGTGCCAGCAGTCCCGGGACTACGGGATACGAGCAGTACTTC. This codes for CASSPGTTGYEQYF.

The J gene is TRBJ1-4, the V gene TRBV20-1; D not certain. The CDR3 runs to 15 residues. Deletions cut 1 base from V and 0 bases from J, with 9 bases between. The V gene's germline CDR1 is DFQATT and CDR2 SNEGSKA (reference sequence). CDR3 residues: CSARVTHATNEKLFF. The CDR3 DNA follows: TGCAGTGCTAGAGTAACCCATGCAACTAATGAAAAACTGTTTTTT.

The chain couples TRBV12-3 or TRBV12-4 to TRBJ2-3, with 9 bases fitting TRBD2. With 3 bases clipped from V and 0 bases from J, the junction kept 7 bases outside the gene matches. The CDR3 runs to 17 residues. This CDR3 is CASSLFSGGASTDTQYF. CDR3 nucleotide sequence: TGTGCCAGCAGTTTGTTTAGCGGGGGCGCTAGCACAGATACGCAGTATTTT.

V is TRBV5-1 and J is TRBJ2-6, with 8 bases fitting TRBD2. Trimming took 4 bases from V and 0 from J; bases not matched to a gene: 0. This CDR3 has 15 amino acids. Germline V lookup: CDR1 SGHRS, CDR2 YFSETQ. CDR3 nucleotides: TGCGCCAGCAGCCGGGAGGGCTCTGGGGCCAACGTCCTGACTTTC. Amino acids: CASSREGSGANVLTF.

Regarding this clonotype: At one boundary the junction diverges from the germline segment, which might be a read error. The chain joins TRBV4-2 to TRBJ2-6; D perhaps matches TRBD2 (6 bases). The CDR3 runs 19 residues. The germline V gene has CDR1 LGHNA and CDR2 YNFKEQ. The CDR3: CASSQDPTNRRAGANGLTF. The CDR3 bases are TGTGCCAGCAGCCAAGATCCGACTAACAGGAGGGCTGGGGCCAACGGCCTGACTTTC.

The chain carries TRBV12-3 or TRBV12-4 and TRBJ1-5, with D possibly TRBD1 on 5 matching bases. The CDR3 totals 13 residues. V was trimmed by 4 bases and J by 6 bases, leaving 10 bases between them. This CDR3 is CASSSRVSQPQHF. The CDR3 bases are TGTGCCAGCAGTTCCAGGGTTAGTCAGCCCCAGCATTTT.

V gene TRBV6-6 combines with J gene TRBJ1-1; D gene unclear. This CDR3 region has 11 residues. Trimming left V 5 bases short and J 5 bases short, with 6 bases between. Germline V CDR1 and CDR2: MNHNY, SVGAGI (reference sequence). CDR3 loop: CASSGRTEAFF. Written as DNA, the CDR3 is TGTGCCAGCAGTGGCAGGACTGAAGCTTTCTTT.

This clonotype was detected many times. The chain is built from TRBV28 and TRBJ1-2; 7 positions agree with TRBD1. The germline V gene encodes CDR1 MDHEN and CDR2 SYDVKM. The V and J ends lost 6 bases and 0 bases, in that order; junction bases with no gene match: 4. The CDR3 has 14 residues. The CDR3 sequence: CASSQGGTNYGYTF. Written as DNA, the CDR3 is TGTGCCAGCAGCCAGGGGGGGACTAACTATGGCTACACCTTC.

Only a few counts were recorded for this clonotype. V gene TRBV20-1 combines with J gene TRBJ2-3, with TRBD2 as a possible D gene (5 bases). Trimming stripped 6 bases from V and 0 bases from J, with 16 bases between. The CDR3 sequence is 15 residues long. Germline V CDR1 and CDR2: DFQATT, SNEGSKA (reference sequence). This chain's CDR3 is CSASRTSASTDTQYF. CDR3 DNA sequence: TGCAGTGCCTCCCGGACTTCGGCGAGCACAGATACGCAGTATTTT.

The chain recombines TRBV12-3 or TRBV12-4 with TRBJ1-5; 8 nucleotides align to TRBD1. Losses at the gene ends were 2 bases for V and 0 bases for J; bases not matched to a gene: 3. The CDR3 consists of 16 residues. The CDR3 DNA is TGTGCCAGCAGTTTAAGACAGGGGATTAGCAATCAGCCCCAGCATTTT. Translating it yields CASSLRQGISNQPQHF.

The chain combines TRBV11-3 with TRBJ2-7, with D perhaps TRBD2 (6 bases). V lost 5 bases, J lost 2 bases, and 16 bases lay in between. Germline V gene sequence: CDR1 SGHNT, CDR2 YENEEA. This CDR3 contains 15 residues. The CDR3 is CASSPRLEGPYEQYF. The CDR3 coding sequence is TGTGCCAGCAGCCCTAGACTAGAGGGTCCCTACGAGCAGTACTTC.

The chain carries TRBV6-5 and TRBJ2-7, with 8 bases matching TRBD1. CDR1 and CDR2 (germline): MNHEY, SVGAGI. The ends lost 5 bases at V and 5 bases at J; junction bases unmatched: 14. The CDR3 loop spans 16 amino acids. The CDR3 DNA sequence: TGTGCCAGCAGTACAAGGACAGGGCCGGGCAGCCACGAGCAGTACTTC. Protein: CASSTRTGPGSHEQYF.

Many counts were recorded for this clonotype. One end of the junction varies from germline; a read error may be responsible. The CDR3: CSVEGRSTYEQYF. The CDR3 nucleotides are TGCAGCGTGGAAGGGCGGAGTACCTACGAGCAGTACTTC. The chain has TRBV29-1 and TRBJ2-7; no reliable D call. Germline-derived CDR1 and CDR2 are SQVTM and ANQGSEA. This CDR3 contains 13 residues.

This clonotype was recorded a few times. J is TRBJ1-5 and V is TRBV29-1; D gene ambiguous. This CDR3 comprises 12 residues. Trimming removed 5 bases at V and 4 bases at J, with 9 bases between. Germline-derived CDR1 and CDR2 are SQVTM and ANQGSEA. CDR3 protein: CSVSSRNQPQHF. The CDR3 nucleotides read TGCAGCGTTTCCAGCAGGAATCAGCCCCAGCATTTT.

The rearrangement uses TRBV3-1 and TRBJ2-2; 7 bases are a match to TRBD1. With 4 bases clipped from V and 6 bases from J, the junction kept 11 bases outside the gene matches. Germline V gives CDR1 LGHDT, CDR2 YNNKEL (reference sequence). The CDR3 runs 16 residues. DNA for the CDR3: TGTGCCAGCAGCCCTCTGGCAGGGGGAATTCCCGGGGAGCTGTTTTTT. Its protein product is CASSPLAGGIPGELFF.

This CDR3 is CASSLLSGISSYNEQFF. Written as DNA, the CDR3 is TGTGCCAGCAGCTTGTTAAGCGGGATAAGCTCCTACAATGAGCAGTTCTTC. V gene TRBV7-7 combines with J gene TRBJ2-1; 7 positions agree with TRBD2. The CDR3 loop spans 17 amino acids. CDR1 SSHAT and CDR2 FNYEAQ come from the germline V gene (reference sequence). Trimming at V came to 3 bases and at J to 0 bases, leaving 8 bases not matched to a gene.

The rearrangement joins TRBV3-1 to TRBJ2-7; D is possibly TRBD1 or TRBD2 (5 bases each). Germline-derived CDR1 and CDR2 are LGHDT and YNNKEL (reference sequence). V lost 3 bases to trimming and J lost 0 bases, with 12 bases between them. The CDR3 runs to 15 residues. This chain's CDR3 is CASSHGQAASYEQYF. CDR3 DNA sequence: TGTGCCAGCAGCCATGGACAAGCGGCCTCCTACGAGCAGTACTTC.

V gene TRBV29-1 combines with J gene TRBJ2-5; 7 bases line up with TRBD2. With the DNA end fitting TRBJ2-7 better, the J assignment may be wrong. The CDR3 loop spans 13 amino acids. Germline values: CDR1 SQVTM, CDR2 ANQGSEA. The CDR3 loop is CSVGGLEGSEQYF. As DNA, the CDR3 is TGCAGCGTTGGAGGACTAGAGGGTTCCGAGCAGTACTTC.

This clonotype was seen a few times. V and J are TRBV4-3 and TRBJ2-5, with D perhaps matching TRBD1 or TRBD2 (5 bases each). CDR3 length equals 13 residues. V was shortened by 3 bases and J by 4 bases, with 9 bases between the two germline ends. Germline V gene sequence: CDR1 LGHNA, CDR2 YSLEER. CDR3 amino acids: CASSQWDGETQYF. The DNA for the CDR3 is TGCGCCAGCAGCCAGTGGGACGGAGAGACCCAGTACTTC.

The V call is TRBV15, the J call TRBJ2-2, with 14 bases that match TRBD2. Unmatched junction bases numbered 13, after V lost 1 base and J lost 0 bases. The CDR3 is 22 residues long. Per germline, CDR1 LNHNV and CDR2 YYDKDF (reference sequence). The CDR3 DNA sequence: TGTGCCACCAGCAGAGTGAAACAGACTAGCGGGAGGGCCAACGCGAACACCGGGGAGCTGTTTTTT. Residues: CATSRVKQTSGRANANTGELFF.

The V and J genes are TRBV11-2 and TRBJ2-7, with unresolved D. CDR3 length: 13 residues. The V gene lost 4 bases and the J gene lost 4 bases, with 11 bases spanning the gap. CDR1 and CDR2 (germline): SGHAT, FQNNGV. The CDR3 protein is CASSWPKSYEQYF. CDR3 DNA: TGTGCCAGCAGCTGGCCGAAAAGTTACGAGCAGTACTTC.

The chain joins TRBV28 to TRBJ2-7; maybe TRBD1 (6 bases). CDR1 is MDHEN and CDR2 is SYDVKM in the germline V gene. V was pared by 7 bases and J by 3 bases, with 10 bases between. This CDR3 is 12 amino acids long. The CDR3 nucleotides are TGTGCCAGCAATGGGGGCTTCTACGAGCAGTACTTC. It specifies CASNGGFYEQYF.

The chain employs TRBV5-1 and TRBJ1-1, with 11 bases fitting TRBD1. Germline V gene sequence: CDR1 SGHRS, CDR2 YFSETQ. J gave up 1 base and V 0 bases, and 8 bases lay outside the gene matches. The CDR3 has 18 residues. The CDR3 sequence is CASSLAGTGGLRNTEAFF. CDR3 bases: TGCGCCAGCAGCTTGGCCGGGACAGGGGGGCTCCGGAACACTGAAGCTTTCTTT.

In DNA form, the CDR3 reads TGCAGCGTCCTAGGGGGAAGCTCCTACAATGAGCAGTTCTTC. Its translation: CSVLGGSSYNEQFF. V is TRBV29-1 and J is TRBJ2-1; D might be TRBD1 (6 bases). This CDR3 spans 14 amino acids. From germline, CDR1 is SQVTM and CDR2 ANQGSEA. Trimming stripped 6 bases from V and 0 bases from J, with 12 bases between.